One sample yielded the 11 T cell receptor beta chains listed below, sequenced in a study of T cell clonality in common variable immunodeficiency. Their target antigens are unknown. The assay was immunoSEQ multiplex PCR, and TCRdb's table has in-frame clones only and misses some. This sample has around 30,000 clones and no singletons, with approximately 30% in the ten largest. Study outcomes and limitations: Fewer deletions and N-nucleotide insertions were reportedly seen in common variable immunodeficiency TCR beta sequences.

Specimen: peripheral blood mononuclear cells. The receptor set was obtained from a human donor with common variable immunodeficiency.

About this clone: The CDR3 end is not reached by the read, which stops 3 residues before it; the germline J gene fills it in. The V call is TRBV30, the J call TRBJ2-7; D possibly corresponds to TRBD1 (5 bases). The germline V and J ends were trimmed by 2 bases and 5 bases, with 10 bases remaining between them. The CDR3 covers 12 residues. The germline CDR1 and CDR2 sequences are GTSNPN and SVGIG (reference sequence). CDR3 DNA (partial): TGTGCCTGGAGTAAACCAGGGAACGAG. Translating gives CAWSKPGNE. The entire CDR3 protein reads CAWSKPGNEQYF.

This clone was seen at least ten times. The observed sequence ends 3 residues before the CDR3 terminus, with the missing tail filled in from the germline J gene. This rearrangement joins TRBV11-2 to TRBJ1-2; 8 positions agree with TRBD1. The CDR3 has 14 residues. Germline trimming cut 3 bases from V and 4 bases from J; bases unmatched to any gene: 4. Germline V gene lookup returns CDR1 SGHAT and CDR2 FQNNGV. The part of the CDR3 DNA that was read is TGTGCCAGCAGCTTTGCAGGGGGCGCCTATGGC. Translation gives CASSFAGGAYG. The CDR3 in its entirety is CASSFAGGAYGYTF. Variable domain in full (rest from reference TRBV11-2 and TRBJ1-2): EAGVAQSPRYKIIEKRQSVAFWCNPISGHATLYWYQQILGQGPKLLIQFQNNGVVDDSQLPKDRFSAERLKGVDSTLKIQPAKLEDSAVYLCASSFAGGAYGYTFGSGTRLTVV.

This clone was seen repeatedly, ten times or more. CDR3 region: CASSSPGQAQETQYF. The sequenced part of the CDR3 DNA is TGTGCCAGCAGTTCGCCGGGACAGGCTCAAGAGACC. The chain uses TRBV12-3 or TRBV12-4 and TRBJ2-5, with 8 bases that match TRBD1. The read is 3 residues too short to cover the CDR3 end, so that end is filled in from the germline J gene. Unmatched junction bases numbered 6, after V lost 4 bases and J lost 2 bases. This CDR3 is 15 amino acids long.

In this sample, this clone turned up many times. The CDR3 end is not reached by the read, which stops 3 residues before it; the germline J gene fills it in. The gene calls are TRBV27 and TRBJ1-4; a weak D match, TRBD1 (6 bases). The CDR3 runs to 15 residues. CDR1 MNHEY and CDR2 SMNVEV come from the germline V gene (reference sequence). Trimming shortened V by 5 bases and J by 8 bases, and 18 bases separated the two germline ends. Partial CDR3 DNA: TGTGCCAGCAGTCTCCGGGACACCGGAGGAGAAAAA. This sequence encodes CASSLRDTGGEK. The whole CDR3 protein is CASSLRDTGGEKLFF.

This clone was counted ten times or more. The CDR3 is cut off 3 residues early in the read; its end comes from the germline J gene. The chain combines TRBV19 with TRBJ1-6, with D tentatively TRBD1 (5 bases). CDR1 and CDR2 from the germline V gene are LNHDA and SQIVND (reference sequence). With 6 bases removed from V and 11 bases from J, the gap between germline ends came to 14 bases. The CDR3 totals 13 residues. The sequenced CDR3 bases are TGTGCCAGTAGGGGCAGGGCCGCAACACCC. Translated: CASRGRAATP. The entire CDR3 protein reads CASRGRAATPLHF.

This clone has just a few counts. The CDR3 end is not reached by the read, which stops 3 residues before it; the germline J gene fills it in. V gene TRBV19 combines with J gene TRBJ2-3, with 9 nucleotides matching TRBD2. Germline V lookup: CDR1 LNHDA, CDR2 SQIVND (reference sequence). The CDR3 contains 14 residues. The V gene end was trimmed by 4 bases and the J gene end by 5 bases; junction bases not matched to a gene: 4. Incomplete CDR3 DNA: TGTGCCAGTAGTAATAGCGGGGGTCGAGATACG. It is translated as CASSNSGGRDT. The entire CDR3 protein is CASSNSGGRDTQYF.

This clone occurred many times. Read sequence stops 3 residues before the CDR3 end, and the germline J gene provides the missing end. This chain links TRBV5-1 with TRBJ1-2; D not resolved. Germline values: CDR1 SGHRS, CDR2 YFSETQ. This CDR3 is 14 amino acids long. The V and J ends lost 5 bases and 6 bases respectively, with 17 bases between them. Here the CDR3 reads CASSSSAGMHGYTF. The part of the CDR3 DNA that was read is TGCGCCAGCAGTTCCTCGGCGGGAATGCATGGC.

This clone has a handful of counts. The read is 3 residues too short to cover the CDR3 end, so that end is filled in from the germline J gene. The rearrangement links TRBV5-1 to TRBJ2-7, with 10 bases fitting TRBD2. This CDR3 comprises 15 residues. The trim removed 0 bases at V and 0 bases at J, leaving 0 bases unmatched. Germline V CDR1 and CDR2: SGHRS, YFSETQ. The DNA read from the CDR3 is TGCGCCAGCAGCTTGGCTAGCGGGAGCTCCTACGAG. Translation gives CASSLASGSSYE. The full-length CDR3 reads as CASSLASGSSYEQYF.

This clone appeared many times. The read stops 3 residues short of the end of the CDR3; the missing end is completed from the germline J gene. The V gene is TRBV18, the J gene TRBJ2-7; 7 bases line up with TRBD2. With 4 bases clipped from V and 0 bases from J, the junction kept 6 bases outside the gene matches. Germline V lookup: CDR1 KGHSH, CDR2 LQKENI. The length of the CDR3 is 15 residues. CDR3 bases read: TGTGCCAGCTCACACTCTGGGGGGGTCTCCTACGAG. This translates into CASSHSGGVSYE. The complete CDR3 reads CASSHSGGVSYEQYF.

In this sample, this clone turned up many times. The missing CDR3 end, 3 residues past where the read stops, is filled in from the germline J gene. The gene calls are TRBV20-1 and TRBJ1-2, with 7 nucleotides matching TRBD1. V lost 3 bases, J lost 3 bases, and 4 bases stayed unmatched. CDR1 and CDR2 (germline): DFQATT, SNEGSKA (reference sequence). CDR3 length equals 13 residues. CDR3 bases read: TGCAGTGCTAGCCCAGGGGGGTACTATGGC. Translation: CSASPGGYYG. The CDR3 reads in full as CSASPGGYYGYTF.

This clone has at least ten counts. The sequence runs out 3 residues before the end of the CDR3; the remainder is reconstructed from the germline J gene. This chain uses TRBV20-1 with TRBJ2-5, with a weak D call TRBD2 (6 bases). The CDR3 totals 18 residues. Trimming removed 0 bases from V and 3 bases from J, with 23 bases in between. Germline CDR1 and CDR2: DFQATT and SNEGSKA (reference sequence). The CDR3 sequence: CSARDRRGFAGGKETQYF. The part of the CDR3 DNA that was read is TGCAGTGCTAGAGATCGGAGGGGTTTCGCAGGAGGAAAAGAGACC.